This paragraph covers one T cell receptor beta chain sequence. Antigen unknown. Germline V gene lookup returns CDR1 MNHEY and CDR2 SVGAGI. The CDR3 extends over 15 amino acids. The V and J ends lost 8 bases and 4 bases, in that order; junction bases with no gene match: 10. The sample originates from a study of blood T cells in healthy people across ages. Study-level background: Capture by template switching was about one barcoded beta molecule per two T cells. Study results and limitations: Older individuals had lower TCR beta diversity per million T cells (the decline was roughly linear).

Using a J-beta primer mix together with a sample-barcoded 5' primer, a second PCR was run for about 7 to 12 cycles. MiXCR was run by TCRdb on the 5' RACE reads, yielding one entry per CDR3 protein. This sample has hundreds of thousands of distinct CDR3 sequences, with roughly 24% found just once. Isolated per sample were at least 6 million PBMCs. This sample was shared with a second study, whose subject was T cells of mothers and their children. From that paper: Every mother produced more than 9 million TCR beta CDR3 reads, whereas every child provided some 3 million.

The sequenced sample was blood. The chain joins TRBV6-5 to TRBJ2-1; TRBD2 agrees at 8 bases. The clonotype comes from a boy aged 10-17 years in good health. CDR3 amino acids: CASGAGALIYNEQFF. The CDR3 coding sequence is TGTGCCAGCGGAGCGGGGGCCCTAATTTACAATGAGCAGTTCTTC.